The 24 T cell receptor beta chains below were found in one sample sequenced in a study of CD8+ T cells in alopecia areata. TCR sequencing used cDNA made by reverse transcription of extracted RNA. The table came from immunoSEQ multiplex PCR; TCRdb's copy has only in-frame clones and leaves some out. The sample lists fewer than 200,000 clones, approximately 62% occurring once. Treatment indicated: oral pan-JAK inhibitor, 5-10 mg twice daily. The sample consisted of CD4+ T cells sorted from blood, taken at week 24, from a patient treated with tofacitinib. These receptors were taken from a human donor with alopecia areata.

The CDR3 reads CASSLEIRSGTEAFF. CDR3 sequence (DNA): TGTGCCAGCAGCTTAGAGATTCGATCGGGCACTGAAGCTTTCTTT. The gene calls are TRBV11-1 and TRBJ1-1; D remains ambiguous. The germline CDR1 and CDR2 sequences are SGHAT and FQDESV (reference sequence). CDR3 length: 15 residues. Trimming removed 1 base at V and 4 bases at J, with 13 bases between.

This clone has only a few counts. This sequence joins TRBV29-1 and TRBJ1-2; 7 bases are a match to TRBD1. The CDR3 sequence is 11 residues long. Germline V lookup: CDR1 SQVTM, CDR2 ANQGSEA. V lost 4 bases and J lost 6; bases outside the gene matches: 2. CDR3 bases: TGCAGCGTTGGGACAGGAGATGGCTACACCTTC. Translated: CSVGTGDGYTF.

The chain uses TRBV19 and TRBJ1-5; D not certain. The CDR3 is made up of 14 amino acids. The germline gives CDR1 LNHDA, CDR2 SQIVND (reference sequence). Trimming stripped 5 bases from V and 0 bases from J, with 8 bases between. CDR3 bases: TGTGCCAGTAGTGGGTCAAATAGCAATCAGCCCCAGCATTTT. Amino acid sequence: CASSGSNSNQPQHF.

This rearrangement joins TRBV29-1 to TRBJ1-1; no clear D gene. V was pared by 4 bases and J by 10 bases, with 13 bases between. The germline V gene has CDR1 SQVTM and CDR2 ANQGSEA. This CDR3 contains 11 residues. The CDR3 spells CSVVSSEAAFF. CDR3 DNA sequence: TGCAGCGTTGTCAGCTCTGAGGCAGCTTTCTTT.

The CDR3 loop is CASSQGPSGGTTDTQYF. CDR3 bases: TGCGCCAGCAGCCAAGGGCCCAGCGGGGGCACCACAGATACGCAGTATTTT. This sequence joins TRBV4-1 and TRBJ2-3; 8 bases line up with TRBD2. The CDR3 totals 17 residues. J gave up 2 bases and V 1 base, and 8 bases lay outside the gene matches. Germline CDR1 is MGHRA and CDR2 is YSYEKL.

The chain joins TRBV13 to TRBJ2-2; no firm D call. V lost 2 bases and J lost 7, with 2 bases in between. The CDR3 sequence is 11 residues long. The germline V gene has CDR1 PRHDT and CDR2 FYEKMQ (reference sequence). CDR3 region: CASSLFGELFF. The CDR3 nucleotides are TGTGCCAGCAGCTTATTCGGGGAGCTGTTTTTT.

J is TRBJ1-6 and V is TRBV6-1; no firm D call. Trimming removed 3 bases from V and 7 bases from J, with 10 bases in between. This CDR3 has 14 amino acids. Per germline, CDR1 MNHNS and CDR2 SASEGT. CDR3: CASSDGVDNSPLHF. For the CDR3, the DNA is TGTGCCAGCAGTGACGGGGTAGACAATTCACCCCTCCACTTT.

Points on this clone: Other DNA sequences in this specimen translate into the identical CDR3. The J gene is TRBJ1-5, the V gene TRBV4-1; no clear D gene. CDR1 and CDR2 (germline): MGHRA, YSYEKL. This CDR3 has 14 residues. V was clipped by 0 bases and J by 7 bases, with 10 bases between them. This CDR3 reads CASSQERVRQPQHF. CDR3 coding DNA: TGCGCCAGCAGCCAAGAACGGGTCAGGCAGCCCCAGCATTTT.

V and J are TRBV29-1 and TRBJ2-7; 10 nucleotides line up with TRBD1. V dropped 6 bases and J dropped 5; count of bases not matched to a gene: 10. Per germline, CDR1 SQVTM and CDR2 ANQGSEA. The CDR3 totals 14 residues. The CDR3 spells CSVSGTGVIHEQYF. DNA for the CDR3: TGCAGCGTAAGCGGGACAGGGGTTATCCACGAGCAGTACTTC.

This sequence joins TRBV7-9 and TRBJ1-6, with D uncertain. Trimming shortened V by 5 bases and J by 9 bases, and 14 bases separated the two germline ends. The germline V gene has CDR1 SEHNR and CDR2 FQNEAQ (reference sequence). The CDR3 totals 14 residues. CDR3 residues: CASSIDTDLSPLHF. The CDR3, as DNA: TGTGCCAGCAGCATTGACACGGATCTTTCACCCCTCCACTTT.

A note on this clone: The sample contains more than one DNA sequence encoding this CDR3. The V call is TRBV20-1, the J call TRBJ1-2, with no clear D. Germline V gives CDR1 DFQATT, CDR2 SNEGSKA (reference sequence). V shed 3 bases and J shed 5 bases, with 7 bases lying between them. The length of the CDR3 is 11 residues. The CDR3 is CSARVGYGYTF. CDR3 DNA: TGCAGTGCTAGGGTGGGGTATGGCTACACCTTC.

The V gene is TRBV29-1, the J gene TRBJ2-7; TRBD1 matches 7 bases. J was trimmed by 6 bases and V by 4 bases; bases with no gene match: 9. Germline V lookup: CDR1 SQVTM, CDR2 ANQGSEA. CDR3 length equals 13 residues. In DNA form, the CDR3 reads TGCAGCGTTGGGAAGACAGGGAACACCGAGCAGTACTTC. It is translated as CSVGKTGNTEQYF.

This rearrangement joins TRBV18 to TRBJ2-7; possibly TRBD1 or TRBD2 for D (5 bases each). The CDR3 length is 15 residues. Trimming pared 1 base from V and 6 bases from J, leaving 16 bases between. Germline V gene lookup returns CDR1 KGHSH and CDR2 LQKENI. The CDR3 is CASSPRRDRGPEQYF. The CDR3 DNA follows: TGTGCCAGCTCACCACGTCGGGACCGGGGCCCCGAGCAGTACTTC.

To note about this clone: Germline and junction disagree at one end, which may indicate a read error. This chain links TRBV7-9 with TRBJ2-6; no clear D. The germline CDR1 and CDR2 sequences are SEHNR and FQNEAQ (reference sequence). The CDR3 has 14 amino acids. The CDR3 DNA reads TGTGCCGGCAGTCCCCGCTCTGGGGCCAACGTCCTGACTTTC. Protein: CAGSPRSGANVLTF.

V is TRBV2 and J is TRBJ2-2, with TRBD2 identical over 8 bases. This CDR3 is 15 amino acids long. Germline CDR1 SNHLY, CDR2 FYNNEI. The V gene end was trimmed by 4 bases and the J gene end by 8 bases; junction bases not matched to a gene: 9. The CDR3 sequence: CASSVGRGGTGELFF. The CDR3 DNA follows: TGTGCCAGCAGTGTTGGACGGGGGGGTACTGGGGAGCTGTTTTTT.

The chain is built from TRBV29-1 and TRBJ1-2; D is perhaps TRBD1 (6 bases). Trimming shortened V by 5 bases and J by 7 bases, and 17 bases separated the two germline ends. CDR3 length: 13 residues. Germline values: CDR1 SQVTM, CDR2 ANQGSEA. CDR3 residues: CSVQPGEWSGYTF. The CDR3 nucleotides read TGCAGCGTTCAGCCAGGGGAATGGAGTGGCTACACCTTC. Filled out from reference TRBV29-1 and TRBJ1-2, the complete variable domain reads SAVISQKPSRDICQRGTSLTIQCQVDSQVTMMFWYRQQPGQSLTLIATANQGSEATYESGFVIDKFPISRPNLTFSTLTVSNMSPEDSSIYLCSVQPGEWSGYTFGSGTRLTVV.

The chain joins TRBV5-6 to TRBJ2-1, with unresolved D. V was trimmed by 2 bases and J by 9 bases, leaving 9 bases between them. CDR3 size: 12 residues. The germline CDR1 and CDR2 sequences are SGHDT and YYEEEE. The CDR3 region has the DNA TGTGCCAGCAGCTTATCACCCCTTGAGCAGTTCTTC. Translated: CASSLSPLEQFF.

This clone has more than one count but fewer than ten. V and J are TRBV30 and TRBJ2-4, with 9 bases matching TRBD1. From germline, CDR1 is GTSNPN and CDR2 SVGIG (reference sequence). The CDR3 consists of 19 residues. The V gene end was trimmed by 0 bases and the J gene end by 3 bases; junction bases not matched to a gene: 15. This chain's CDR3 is CAWSVRGTGSLWYKNIQYF. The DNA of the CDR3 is TGTGCCTGGAGTGTACGGGGGACAGGGAGTCTTTGGTACAAAAACATTCAGTACTTC.

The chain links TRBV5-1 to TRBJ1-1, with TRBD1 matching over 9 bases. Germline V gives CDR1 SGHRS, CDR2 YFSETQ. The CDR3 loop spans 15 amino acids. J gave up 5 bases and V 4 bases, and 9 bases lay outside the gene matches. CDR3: CASSQRTGDWTEAFF. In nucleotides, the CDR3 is TGCGCCAGCAGCCAACGGACAGGGGATTGGACTGAAGCTTTCTTT.

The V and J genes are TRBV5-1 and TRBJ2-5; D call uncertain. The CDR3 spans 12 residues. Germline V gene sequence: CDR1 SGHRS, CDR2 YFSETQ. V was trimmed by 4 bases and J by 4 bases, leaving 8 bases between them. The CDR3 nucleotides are TGCGCCAGCAGCCTCCCCAGAGAGACCCAGTACTTC. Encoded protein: CASSLPRETQYF.

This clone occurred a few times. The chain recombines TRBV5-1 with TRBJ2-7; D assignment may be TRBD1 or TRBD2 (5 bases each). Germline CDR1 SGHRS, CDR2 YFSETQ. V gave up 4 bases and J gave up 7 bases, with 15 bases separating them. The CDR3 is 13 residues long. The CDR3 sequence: CASSQVGPREQYF. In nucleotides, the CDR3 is TGCGCCAGCAGCCAGGTGGGACCGAGGGAGCAGTACTTC.

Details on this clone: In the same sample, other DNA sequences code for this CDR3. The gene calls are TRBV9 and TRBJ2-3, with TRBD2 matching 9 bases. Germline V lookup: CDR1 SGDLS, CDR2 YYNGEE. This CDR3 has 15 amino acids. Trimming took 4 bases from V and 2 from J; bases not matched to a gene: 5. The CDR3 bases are TGTGCCAGCAGCTTAAGACTAGCGGCCACAGATACGCAGTATTTT. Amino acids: CASSLRLAATDTQYF.

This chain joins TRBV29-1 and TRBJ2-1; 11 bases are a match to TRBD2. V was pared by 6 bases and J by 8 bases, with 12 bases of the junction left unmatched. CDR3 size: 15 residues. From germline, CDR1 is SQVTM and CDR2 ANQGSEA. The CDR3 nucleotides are TGCAGCGTGCCCAAGACTAGCGGGGTTAACGATGAGCAGTTCTTC. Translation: CSVPKTSGVNDEQFF.

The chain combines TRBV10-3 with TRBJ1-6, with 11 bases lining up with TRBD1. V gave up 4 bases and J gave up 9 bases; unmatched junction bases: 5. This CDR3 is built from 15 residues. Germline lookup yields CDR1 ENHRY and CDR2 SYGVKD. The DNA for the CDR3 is TGTGCCATCAGTGGGACAGGGGGCGCGGTTTCACCCCTCCACTTT. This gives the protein CAISGTGGAVSPLHF.